Sequencing of this T cell receptor beta chain was carried out in a study of a mutant IDH1 vaccine in newly diagnosed glioma. Overall study: The treated group averaged 40.4 years old and was about 60% male, roughly 38% female.

Details on this clone: What it binds is unknown.

From germline, CDR1 is SGHTS and CDR2 YDEGEE. This CDR3 has 19 amino acids. With V trimmed by 0 bases and J by 1 base, 13 bases remained unmatched. Time point in this sample: baseline, week 1 (first vaccination visit). Treatment defined: pre-vaccination baseline after standard-of-care therapy. Each donor presented with a new WHO grade 3 or 4 astrocytoma that tested IDH1-mutant and showed ATRX loss. Findings and caveats of the study: Patients showed vaccine-induced immune responses at a rate of 90% to 95%. The authors found pseudoprogression apparently unrelated to changes in top peripheral T cell clonotypes.

The protocol was immunoSEQ multiplex PCR, while the TCRdb copy is restricted to in-frame clones and leaves out a portion. This table holds about 92,000 clones, 80% to 90% found once. The sequence was collected from a woman aged 45-65 years with glioma. The sample in question was PBMCs, obtained from a glioma patient treated with radiotherapy, temozolomide or both. The V gene is TRBV5-8, the J gene TRBJ1-1; 9 bases fit TRBD1. The CDR3: CASSLALRTGVFRNTEAFF. The CDR3 region has the DNA TGTGCCAGCAGCTTGGCGCTTCGGACAGGGGTCTTTCGGAACACTGAAGCTTTCTTT.